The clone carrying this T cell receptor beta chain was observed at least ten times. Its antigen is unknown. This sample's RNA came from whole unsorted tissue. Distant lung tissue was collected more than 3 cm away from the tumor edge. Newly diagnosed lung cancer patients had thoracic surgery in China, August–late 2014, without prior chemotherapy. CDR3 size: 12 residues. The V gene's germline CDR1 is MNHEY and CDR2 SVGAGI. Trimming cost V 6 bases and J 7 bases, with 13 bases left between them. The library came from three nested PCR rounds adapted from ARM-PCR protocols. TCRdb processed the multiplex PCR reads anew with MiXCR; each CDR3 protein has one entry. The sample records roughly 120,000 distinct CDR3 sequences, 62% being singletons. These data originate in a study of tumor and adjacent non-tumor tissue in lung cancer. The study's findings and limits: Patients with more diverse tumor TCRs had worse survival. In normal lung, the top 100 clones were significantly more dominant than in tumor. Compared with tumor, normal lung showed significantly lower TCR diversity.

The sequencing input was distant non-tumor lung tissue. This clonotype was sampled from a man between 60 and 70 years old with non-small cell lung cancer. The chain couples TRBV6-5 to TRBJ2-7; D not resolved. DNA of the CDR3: TGTGCCAGCAGGGATATAGTGGGTGAGCAGTACTTC. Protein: CASRDIVGEQYF.